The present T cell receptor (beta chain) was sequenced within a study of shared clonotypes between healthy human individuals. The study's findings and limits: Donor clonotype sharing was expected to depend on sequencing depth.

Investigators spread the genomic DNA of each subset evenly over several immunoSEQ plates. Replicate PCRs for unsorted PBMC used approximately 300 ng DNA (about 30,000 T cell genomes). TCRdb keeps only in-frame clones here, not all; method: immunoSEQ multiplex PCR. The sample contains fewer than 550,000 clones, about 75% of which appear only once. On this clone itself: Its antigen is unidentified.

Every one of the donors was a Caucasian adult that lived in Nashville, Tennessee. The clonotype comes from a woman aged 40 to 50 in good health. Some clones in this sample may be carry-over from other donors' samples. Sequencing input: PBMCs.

The CDR3 reads CATSRDRGGWETQYF. CDR3 in DNA: TGTGCCACCAGCAGAGATAGGGGGGGATGGGAGACCCAGTACTTC. V and J are TRBV15 and TRBJ2-5; tentative D call: TRBD2 (7 bases). The CDR3 extends over 15 amino acids. CDR1 is LNHNV and CDR2 is YYDKDF in the germline V gene (reference sequence). Between the trimmed V and J ends, which lost 0 bases and 5 bases, there was a span of 13 bases.